This passage covers 18 T cell receptor beta chains from one sample sequenced in a study of response to subunit inactivated influenza vaccine. TCRdb re-called the RT-PCR reads with MiXCR, one entry per CDR3 protein. The table lists about 520,000 distinct CDR3 sequences, about 7.2% of them singletons. The source was PBMCs from blood, collected 23 months after vaccination. These receptors came from a man aged 45 to 70 who received an inactivated influenza vaccine.

This chain connects TRBV5-6 to TRBJ2-5; no clear D. This CDR3 region has 13 residues. V was cut by 3 bases and J by 3 bases, with 9 bases left in between. CDR1 and CDR2 (germline): SGHDT, YYEEEE. CDR3 DNA: TGTGCCAGCAGCTATCAGTCCAAAGAGACCCAGTACTTC. Its translation: CASSYQSKETQYF.

About this clonotype itself: Sequence at one end of the junction differs from germline and may be a read error. The chain employs TRBV4-3 and TRBJ2-3; 9 nucleotides line up with TRBD2. The CDR3 totals 15 residues. CDR1 is LGHNA and CDR2 is YSLEER in the germline V gene. CDR3 amino acids: CASSQVGTSKDTQYF. DNA for the CDR3: TGCGCCAGCAGCCAAGTGGGGACTAGCAAAGATACGCAGTATTTT.

The V and J genes are TRBV27 and TRBJ2-1; the match to TRBD2 covers 7 bases. The CDR3 contains 13 residues. With V trimmed by 3 bases and J by 8 bases, 4 bases remained unmatched. CDR1 and CDR2 from the germline V gene are MNHEY and SMNVEV (reference sequence). CDR3 loop: CASSLAGRDEQFF. DNA for the CDR3: TGTGCCAGCAGTTTGGCGGGGAGGGATGAGCAGTTCTTC.

This clonotype appeared many times. The genes are TRBV5-8 and TRBJ1-1; unclear D gene. The CDR3 is made up of 13 amino acids. V was shortened by 5 bases and J by 8 bases, with 16 bases between the two germline ends. Per germline, CDR1 SGHTS and CDR2 YDEGEE. The CDR3 DNA sequence: TGTGCCAGCAGTGGGAGGACCCACCACGAAGCTTTCTTT. It codes for CASSGRTHHEAFF.

Only a few counts were recorded for this clonotype. The rearrangement links TRBV28 to TRBJ2-5, with 8 bases identical to TRBD2. The CDR3 loop spans 19 amino acids. Germline CDR1 and CDR2: MDHEN and SYDVKM. J gave up 3 bases and V 3 bases, and 18 bases lay outside the gene matches. CDR3 sequence (DNA): TGTGCCAGCAGTTTCCTGGGACTAGAGGGGGTAGGGGTAAAAGAGACCCAGTACTTC. Its translation is CASSFLGLEGVGVKETQYF.

The sample holds a few counts of this clonotype. The chain is built from TRBV7-3 and TRBJ2-5; perhaps TRBD2 as D (5 bases). Germline V gene sequence: CDR1 SGHTA, CDR2 FQGTGA. The V end was cut by 0 bases, the J end by 5 bases, with 16 bases between. This CDR3 comprises 16 residues. CDR3 sequence (DNA): TGTGCCAGCAGCTTAACCTCCCCGGGGTTGGGTGAGACCCAGTACTTC. Protein product: CASSLTSPGLGETQYF.

This clonotype was seen ten or more times. The chain has TRBV7-2 and TRBJ2-3; TRBD2 matches 11 bases. From germline, CDR1 is SGHTA and CDR2 FQGNSA. Unmatched junction bases numbered 3, after V lost 1 base and J lost 6 bases. The CDR3 spans 15 residues. CDR3 in amino acids: CASSLGGLAADTQYF. For the CDR3, the DNA is TGTGCCAGCAGCTTAGGGGGACTAGCGGCGGATACGCAGTATTTT.

This clonotype was seen a handful of times. The chain employs TRBV28 and TRBJ1-5; D is possibly TRBD1 (6 bases). The germline CDR1 and CDR2 sequences are MDHEN and SYDVKM. The CDR3 length is 15 residues. With 6 bases removed from V and 3 bases from J, the gap between germline ends came to 15 bases. The CDR3 nucleotides are TGTGCCAGCAGGCCCCGACAGGAGCTCAATCAGCCCCAGCATTTT. Translating gives CASRPRQELNQPQHF.

This clonotype occurred many times. V gene TRBV5-1 combines with J gene TRBJ2-7; D possibly corresponds to TRBD1 (6 bases). Trimming cost V 2 bases and J 4 bases, with 13 bases left between them. The germline CDR1 and CDR2 sequences are SGHRS and YFSETQ. The CDR3 totals 14 residues. The DNA for the CDR3 is TGCGCCAGCAGCTTAGGGGACACGGATTACGAGCAGTACTTC. Translating gives CASSLGDTDYEQYF.

This clonotype was detected only a few times. The chain has TRBV20-1 and TRBJ2-3, with D perhaps TRBD2 (6 bases). The V end was cut by 2 bases, the J end by 0 bases, with 9 bases between. The germline V gene encodes CDR1 DFQATT and CDR2 SNEGSKA (reference sequence). CDR3 length: 14 residues. For the CDR3, the DNA is TGCAGTGCTAGACTAGCGCTTAGCACAGATACGCAGTATTTT. It codes for CSARLALSTDTQYF.

The chain joins TRBV5-6 to TRBJ2-7, with 7 bases matching TRBD1. The CDR3 covers 19 residues. J gave up 4 bases and V 2 bases, and 21 bases lay outside the gene matches. Germline V gene sequence: CDR1 SGHDT, CDR2 YYEEEE. Written as DNA, the CDR3 is TGTGCCAGCAGCTTTAGGGTTTCCCCCCGGACAGGAAGGAGGTACGAGCAGTACTTC. Protein: CASSFRVSPRTGRRYEQYF. Looking up the rest from reference TRBV5-6 and TRBJ2-7 gives the full variable domain: DAGVTQSPTHLIKTRGQQVTLRCSPKSGHDTVSWYQQALGQGPQFIFQYYEEEERQRGNFPDRFSGHQFPNYSSELNVNALLLGDSALYLCASSFRVSPRTGRRYEQYFGPGTRLTVT.

There are a few counts of this clonotype. The V gene is TRBV20-1, the J gene TRBJ2-5; D is uncertain. V lost 3 bases to trimming and J lost 4 bases, with 12 bases between them. The germline CDR1 and CDR2 sequences are DFQATT and SNEGSKA (reference sequence). The CDR3 covers 13 residues. The CDR3 DNA reads TGCAGTGCTAGCATTTGGGAATTAGAGACCCAGTACTTC. Translated: CSASIWELETQYF.

The V and J genes are TRBV4-3 and TRBJ2-5, with TRBD1 matching over 7 bases. This CDR3 has 14 residues. CDR1 is LGHNA and CDR2 is YSLEER in the germline V gene. The V gene end was trimmed by 3 bases and the J gene end by 2 bases; junction bases not matched to a gene: 3. CDR3: CASSHDRVQETQYF. DNA for the CDR3: TGCGCCAGCAGCCACGACAGGGTACAAGAGACCCAGTACTTC.

This clonotype was found a few times. This chain uses TRBV5-1 with TRBJ2-7; D perhaps matches TRBD1 (6 bases). Germline CDR1 SGHRS, CDR2 YFSETQ. The CDR3 sequence is 13 residues long. Trimming cost V 4 bases and J 2 bases, with 10 bases left between them. For the CDR3, the DNA is TGCGCCAGCAGCCGGGACAATACCTACGAGCAGTACTTC. Translation: CASSRDNTYEQYF.

The chain has TRBV7-3 and TRBJ2-1, with D maybe TRBD2 (6 bases). This CDR3 is 16 amino acids long. The germline CDR1 and CDR2 sequences are SGHTA and FQGTGA. The V gene lost 1 base and the J gene lost 4 bases, with 14 bases spanning the gap. The CDR3 here is CASSLNGPSVYNEQFF. CDR3 DNA sequence: TGTGCCAGCAGCTTAAATGGGCCTAGCGTGTACAATGAGCAGTTCTTC.

This clonotype was observed at least ten times. The V call is TRBV19, the J call TRBJ2-2; D remains ambiguous. This CDR3 is 14 amino acids long. Germline lookup yields CDR1 LNHDA and CDR2 SQIVND (reference sequence). V was trimmed by 7 bases and J by 0 bases, leaving 9 bases between them. In nucleotides, the CDR3 is TGTGCCAGTAACGGCAGGACGAACACCGGGGAGCTGTTTTTT. Its translation is CASNGRTNTGELFF.

This clonotype was seen a few times. The chain couples TRBV6-2 or TRBV6-3 to TRBJ2-5; D remains ambiguous. With 1 base removed from V and 5 bases from J, the gap between germline ends came to 8 bases. Germline CDR1 MNHEY, CDR2 SVGEGT. This CDR3 contains 13 residues. Written as DNA, the CDR3 is TGTGCCAGCAGTTACTTCGGGCGGGAGACCCAGTACTTC. Translation gives CASSYFGRETQYF.

This clonotype appeared many times. The CDR3 DNA is TGCAGTGCTAGACGGGGACAGTTCAATCAGCCCCAGCATTTT. It is translated as CSARRGQFNQPQHF. The gene calls are TRBV20-1 and TRBJ1-5, with 7 positions matching TRBD1. Germline V gene lookup returns CDR1 DFQATT and CDR2 SNEGSKA (reference sequence). CDR3 length equals 14 residues. V trimming: 2 bases; J trimming: 3 bases; junction bases outside the gene matches: 4.